Here is one T cell receptor (beta chain) with its context. Its antigen remains unidentified. Only in-frame clones appear in the TCRdb table, and some are missing; sequencing was by immunoSEQ multiplex PCR. Seen here are around 110,000 clones, 70% to 90% observed once, and the top ten hold just over 9.5%. V was clipped by 4 bases and J by 6 bases, with 15 bases between them. Germline V gene lookup returns CDR1 SGHVS and CDR2 FQNEAQ. The CDR3 covers 14 residues. These data are taken from a study of T cell responses to AZD1222 COVID-19 vaccine. Study conclusions and caveats: Nearly half of spike-specific TCRs reportedly target unmutated variant regions.

This clonotype was obtained from an adult in good health. The rearrangement uses TRBV7-8 and TRBJ1-2; D is ambiguous. This specimen was peripheral blood, taken on day 0 of AZD1222 vaccination. CDR3 DNA: TGTGCCAGCAGCTCCGGACTGTTTGGCAATGGCTACACCTTC. This encodes CASSSGLFGNGYTF.